This TCR beta chain appears in the sequencing data of a study of T cell repertoires in cytomegalovirus infection. Across the whole study: Used in the study were CMV epitopes, some recently identified and HLA-C-restricted, others well-studied and HLA-B-restricted. Based on public TCR beta signatures, there were indications of CMV infection and of a matching HLA type. General study points: Using cumulative public TCR beta family frequency, the authors identified those who carried CMV together with the relevant HLA. Dominating the ex vivo response were TCR beta clonotypes that were CMV-specific and HLA-C-restricted.

TCRdb used MiXCR to reprocess the reads, holding one entry per CDR3 protein. The table lists roughly 500,000 distinct CDR3 sequences, 42% of them singletons. This clonotype showed up just a few times. The antigen is unknown. The CDR3 extends over 16 amino acids. CDR1 and CDR2 (germline): SNHLY, FYNNEI. V trimming: 5 bases; J trimming: 4 bases; junction bases outside the gene matches: 11. This receptor was taken from a human donor in good health (CMV status not recorded). Some clones in this sample may be carry-over from other donors' samples. The chain employs TRBV2 and TRBJ2-5; 9 bases fit TRBD2. The source material was cultured PBMCs, sampled from culture after CMV antigen stimulation. CDR3 coding DNA: TGTGCCAGCAGTCGGACCGCGGGAGGGCCCAGAGAGACCCAGTACTTC. It encodes CASSRTAGGPRETQYF.